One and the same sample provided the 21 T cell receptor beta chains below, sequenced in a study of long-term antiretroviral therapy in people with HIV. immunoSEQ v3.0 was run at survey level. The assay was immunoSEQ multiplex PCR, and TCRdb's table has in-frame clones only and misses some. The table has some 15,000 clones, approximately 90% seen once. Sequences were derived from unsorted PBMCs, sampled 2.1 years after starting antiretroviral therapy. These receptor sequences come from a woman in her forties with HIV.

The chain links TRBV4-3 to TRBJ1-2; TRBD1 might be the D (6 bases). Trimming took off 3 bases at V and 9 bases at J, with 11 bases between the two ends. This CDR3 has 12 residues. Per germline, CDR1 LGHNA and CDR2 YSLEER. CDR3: CASSQPGESYTF. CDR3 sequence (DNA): TGCGCCAGCAGCCAGCCAGGGGAGAGCTACACCTTC.

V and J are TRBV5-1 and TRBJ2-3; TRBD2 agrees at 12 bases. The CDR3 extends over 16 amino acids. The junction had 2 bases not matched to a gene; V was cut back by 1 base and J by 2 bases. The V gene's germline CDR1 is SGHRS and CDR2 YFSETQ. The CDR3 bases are TGCGCCAGCAGCTTGCCTAGCGGGGGGGCCACAGATACGCAGTATTTT. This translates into CASSLPSGGATDTQYF.

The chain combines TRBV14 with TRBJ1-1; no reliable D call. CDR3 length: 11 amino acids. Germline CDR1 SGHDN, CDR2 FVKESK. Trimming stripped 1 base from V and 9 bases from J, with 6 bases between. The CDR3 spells CASSQGIKAFF. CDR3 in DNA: TGTGCCAGCAGCCAAGGTATCAAAGCTTTCTTT.

CDR3 loop: CASSLARGSTGELFF. The CDR3, as DNA: TGTGCCAGCAGCTTAGCCCGGGGGAGCACCGGGGAGCTGTTTTTT. The genes are TRBV11-1 and TRBJ2-2; D is possibly TRBD2 (6 bases). Trimming took 0 bases from V and 4 from J, leaving 9 bases between them. The CDR3 length is 15 residues. Germline CDR1 reads SGHAT; CDR2 reads FQDESV (reference sequence).

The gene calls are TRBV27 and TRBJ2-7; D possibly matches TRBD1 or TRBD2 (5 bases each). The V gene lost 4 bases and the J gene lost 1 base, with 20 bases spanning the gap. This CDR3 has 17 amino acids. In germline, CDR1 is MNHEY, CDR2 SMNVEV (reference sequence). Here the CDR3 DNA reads TGTGCCAGCAGTTACCGAGGGGCCTTACCGAGGTCCTACGAGCAGTACTTC. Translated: CASSYRGALPRSYEQYF.

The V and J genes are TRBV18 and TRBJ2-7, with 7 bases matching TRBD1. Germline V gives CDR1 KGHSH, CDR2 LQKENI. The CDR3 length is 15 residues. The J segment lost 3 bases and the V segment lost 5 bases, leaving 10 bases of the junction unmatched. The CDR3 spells CASSDKYRGVYEQYF. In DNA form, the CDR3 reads TGTGCCAGCTCAGATAAATACAGGGGCGTCTACGAGCAGTACTTC.

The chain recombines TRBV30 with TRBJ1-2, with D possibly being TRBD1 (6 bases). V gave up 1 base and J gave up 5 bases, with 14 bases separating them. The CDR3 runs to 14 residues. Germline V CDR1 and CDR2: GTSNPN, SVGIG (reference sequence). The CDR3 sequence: CAWSATGPFYGYTF. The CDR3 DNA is TGTGCCTGGAGTGCGACAGGCCCTTTTTATGGCTACACCTTC.

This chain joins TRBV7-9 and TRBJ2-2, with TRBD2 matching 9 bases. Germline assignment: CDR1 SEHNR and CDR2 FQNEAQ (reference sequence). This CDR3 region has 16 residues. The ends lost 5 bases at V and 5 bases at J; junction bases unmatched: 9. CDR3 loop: CASSNRGGAGTGELFF. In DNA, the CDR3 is TGTGCCAGCAGCAACCGCGGGGGGGCGGGGACCGGGGAGCTGTTTTTT.

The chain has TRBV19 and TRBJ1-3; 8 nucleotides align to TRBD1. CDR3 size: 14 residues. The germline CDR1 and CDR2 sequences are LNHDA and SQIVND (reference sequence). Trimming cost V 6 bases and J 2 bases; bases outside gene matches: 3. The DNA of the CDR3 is TGTGCCAGTAGCTGGACAGGGCCTGGAAACACCATATATTTT. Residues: CASSWTGPGNTIYF. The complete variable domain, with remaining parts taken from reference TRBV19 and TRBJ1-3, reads DGGITQSPKYLFRKEGQNVTLSCEQNLNHDAMYWYRQDPGQGLRLIYYSQIVNDFQKGDIAEGYSVSREKKESFPLTVTSAQKNPTAFYLCASSWTGPGNTIYFGEGSWLTVV.

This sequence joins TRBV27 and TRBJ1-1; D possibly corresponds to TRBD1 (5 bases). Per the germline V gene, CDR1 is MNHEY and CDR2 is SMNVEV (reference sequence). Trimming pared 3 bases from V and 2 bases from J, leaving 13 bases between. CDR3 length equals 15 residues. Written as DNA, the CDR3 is TGTGCCAGCAGTTTTTACGAGGACACAAACACTGAAGCTTTCTTT. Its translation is CASSFYEDTNTEAFF.

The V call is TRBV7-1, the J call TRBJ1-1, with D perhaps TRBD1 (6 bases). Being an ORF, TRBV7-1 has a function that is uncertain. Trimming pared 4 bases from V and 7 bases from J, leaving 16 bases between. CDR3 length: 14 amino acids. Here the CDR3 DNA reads TGTGCCAGCAGCTTAGGTGGGACAAGTCGTGAAGCTTTCTTT. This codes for CASSLGGTSREAFF.

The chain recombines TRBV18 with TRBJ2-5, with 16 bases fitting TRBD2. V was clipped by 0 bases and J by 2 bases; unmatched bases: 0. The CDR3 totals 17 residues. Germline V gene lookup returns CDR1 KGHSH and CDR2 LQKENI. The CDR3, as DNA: TGTGCCAGCTCACCACCGGGACTAGCGGGGGGGCAAGAGACCCAGTACTTC. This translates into CASSPPGLAGGQETQYF.

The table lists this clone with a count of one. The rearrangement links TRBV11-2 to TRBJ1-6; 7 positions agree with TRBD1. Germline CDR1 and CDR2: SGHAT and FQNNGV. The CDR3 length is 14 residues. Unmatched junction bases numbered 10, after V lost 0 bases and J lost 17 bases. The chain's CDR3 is CASSLDPGQSLIHF. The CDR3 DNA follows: TGTGCCAGCAGCTTAGATCCGGGACAGTCGCTTATCCACTTT.

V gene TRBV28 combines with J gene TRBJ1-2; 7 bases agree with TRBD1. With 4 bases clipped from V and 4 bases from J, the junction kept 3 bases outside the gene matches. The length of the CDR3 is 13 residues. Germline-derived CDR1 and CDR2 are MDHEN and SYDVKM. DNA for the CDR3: TGTGCCAGCAGTTCACAGGGGCCCTATGGCTACACCTTC. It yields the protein CASSSQGPYGYTF.

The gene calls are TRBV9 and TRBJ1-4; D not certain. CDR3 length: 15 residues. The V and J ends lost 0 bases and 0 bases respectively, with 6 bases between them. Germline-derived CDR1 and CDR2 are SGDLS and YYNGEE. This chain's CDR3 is CASSVGPSTNEKLFF. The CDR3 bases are TGTGCCAGCAGCGTAGGTCCTTCAACTAATGAAAAACTGTTTTTT.

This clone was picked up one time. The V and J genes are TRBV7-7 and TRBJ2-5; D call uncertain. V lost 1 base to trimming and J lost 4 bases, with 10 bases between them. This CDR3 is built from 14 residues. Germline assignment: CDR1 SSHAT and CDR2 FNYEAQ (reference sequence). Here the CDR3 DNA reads TGTGCCAGCAGCTTAGACCCCGCGAGAGAGACCCAGTACTTC. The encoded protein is CASSLDPARETQYF. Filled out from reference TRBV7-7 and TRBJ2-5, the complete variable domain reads GAGVSQSPRYKVTKRGQDVTLRCDPISSHATLYWYQQALGQGPEFLTYFNYEAQPDKSGLPSDRFSAERPEGSISTLTIQRTEQRDSAMYRCASSLDPARETQYFGPGTRLLVL.

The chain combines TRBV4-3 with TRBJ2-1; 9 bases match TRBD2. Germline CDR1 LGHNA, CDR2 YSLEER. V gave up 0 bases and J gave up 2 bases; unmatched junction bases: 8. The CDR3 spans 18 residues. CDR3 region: CASSQEGGGAAAYNEQFF. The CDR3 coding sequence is TGCGCCAGCAGCCAAGAAGGCGGGGGGGCCGCCGCCTACAATGAGCAGTTCTTC.

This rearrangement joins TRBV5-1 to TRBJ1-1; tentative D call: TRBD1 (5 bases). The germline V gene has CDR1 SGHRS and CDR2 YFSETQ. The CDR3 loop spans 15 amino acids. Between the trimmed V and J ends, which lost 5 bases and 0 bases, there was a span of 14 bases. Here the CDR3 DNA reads TGCGCCAGCAGAGTAGATGGGGGTATGAACACTGAAGCTTTCTTT. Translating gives CASRVDGGMNTEAFF.

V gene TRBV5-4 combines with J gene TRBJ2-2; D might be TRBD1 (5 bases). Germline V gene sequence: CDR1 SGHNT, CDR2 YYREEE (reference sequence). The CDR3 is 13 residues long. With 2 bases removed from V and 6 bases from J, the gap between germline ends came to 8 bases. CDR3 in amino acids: CASSFQTAGELFF. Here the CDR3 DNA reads TGTGCCAGCAGCTTCCAGACAGCCGGGGAGCTGTTTTTT.

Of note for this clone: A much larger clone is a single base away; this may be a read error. The CDR3 region is CASSLQGGNYGYTF. CDR3 in DNA: TGTGCCAGCAGCTTACAGGGGGGGAACTATGGCTACACCTTC. The V gene is TRBV7-9, the J gene TRBJ1-2, with 7 bases that match TRBD1. With V trimmed by 2 bases and J by 2 bases, 2 bases remained unmatched. This CDR3 has 14 amino acids. Germline V gene sequence: CDR1 SEHNR, CDR2 FQNEAQ (reference sequence).

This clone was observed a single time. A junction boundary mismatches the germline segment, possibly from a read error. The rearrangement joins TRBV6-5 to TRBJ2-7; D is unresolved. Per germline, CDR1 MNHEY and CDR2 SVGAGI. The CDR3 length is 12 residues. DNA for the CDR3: TGTGCCATCAGTGGTGGCCTCGGCGAGCAGTACTTC. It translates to CAISGGLGEQYF.